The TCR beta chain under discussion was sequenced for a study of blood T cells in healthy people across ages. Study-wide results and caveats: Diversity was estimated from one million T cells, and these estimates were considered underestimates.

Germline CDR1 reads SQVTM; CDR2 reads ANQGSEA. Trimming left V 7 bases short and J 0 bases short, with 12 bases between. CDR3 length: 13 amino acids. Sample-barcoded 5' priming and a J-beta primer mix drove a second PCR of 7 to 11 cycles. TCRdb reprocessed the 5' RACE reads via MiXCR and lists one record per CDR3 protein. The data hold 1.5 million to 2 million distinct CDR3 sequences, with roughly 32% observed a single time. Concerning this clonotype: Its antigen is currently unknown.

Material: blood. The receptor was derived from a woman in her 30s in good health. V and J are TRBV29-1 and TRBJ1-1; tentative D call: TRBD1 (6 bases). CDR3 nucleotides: TGCAGCGAGGGACAAGTACTGAACACTGAAGCTTTCTTT. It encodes CSEGQVLNTEAFF.